This T cell receptor beta chain was identified in a study of T cells in Graves' hyperthyroidism and ophthalmopathy. This CDR3 comprises 12 residues. Germline CDR1 reads MDHEN; CDR2 reads SYDVKM. V was trimmed by 6 bases and J by 7 bases, leaving 12 bases between them. Template material for amplifying TCR beta CDR3 regions consisted of RNA transcripts. The HTBI primer set was used in a first-round RT-PCR of the TCR CDR3. MiXCR, run by TCRdb on the multiplex PCR reads, gives a single entry per CDR3 protein. The profile covers about 700,000 distinct CDR3 sequences, with roughly 15% appearing a single time and roughly 10% taken by the ten largest.

This chain connects TRBV28 to TRBJ1-1, with TRBD1 as a possible D gene (5 bases). Sequenced: blood. The source of this sequence is a woman between 18 and 29 years old with Graves' hyperthyroidism. The CDR3 loop is CASSLGVVEAFF. CDR3 coding DNA: TGTGCCAGCAGCCTAGGGGTTGTTGAAGCTTTCTTT.